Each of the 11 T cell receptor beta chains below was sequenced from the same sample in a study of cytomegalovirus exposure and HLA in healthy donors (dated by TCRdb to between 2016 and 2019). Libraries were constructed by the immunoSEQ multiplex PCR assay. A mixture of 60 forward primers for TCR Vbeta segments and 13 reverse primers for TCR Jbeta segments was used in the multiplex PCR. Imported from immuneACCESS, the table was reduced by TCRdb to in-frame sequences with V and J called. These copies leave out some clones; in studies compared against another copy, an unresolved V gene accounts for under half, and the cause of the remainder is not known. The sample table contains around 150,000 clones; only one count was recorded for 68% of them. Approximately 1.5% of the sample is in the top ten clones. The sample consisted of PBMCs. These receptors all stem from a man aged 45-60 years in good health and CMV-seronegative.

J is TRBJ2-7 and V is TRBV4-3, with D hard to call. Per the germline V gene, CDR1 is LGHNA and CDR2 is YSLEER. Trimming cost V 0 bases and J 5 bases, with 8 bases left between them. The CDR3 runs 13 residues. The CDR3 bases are TGCGCCAGCAGCCAAGATTACATGAACGAGCAGTACTTC. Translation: CASSQDYMNEQYF.

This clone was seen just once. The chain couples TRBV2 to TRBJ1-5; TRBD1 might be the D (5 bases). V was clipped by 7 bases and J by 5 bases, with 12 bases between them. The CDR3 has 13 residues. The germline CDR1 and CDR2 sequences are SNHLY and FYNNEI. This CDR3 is CASKQAYDQPQHF. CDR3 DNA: TGTGCCAGCAAACAGGCTTATGATCAGCCCCAGCATTTT.

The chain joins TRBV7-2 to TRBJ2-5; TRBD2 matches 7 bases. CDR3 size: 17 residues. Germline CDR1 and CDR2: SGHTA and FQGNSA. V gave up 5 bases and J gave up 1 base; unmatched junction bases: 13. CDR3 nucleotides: TGTGCCAGCAGCCGGCGGGGGACTTCCTACCTCCAAGAGACCCAGTACTTC. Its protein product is CASSRRGTSYLQETQYF.

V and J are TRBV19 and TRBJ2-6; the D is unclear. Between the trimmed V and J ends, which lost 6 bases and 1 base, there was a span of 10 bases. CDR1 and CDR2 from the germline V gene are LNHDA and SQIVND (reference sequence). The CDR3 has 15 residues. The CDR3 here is CASSPVTSGANVLTF. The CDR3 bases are TGTGCCAGTAGCCCGGTCACGTCTGGGGCCAACGTCCTGACTTTC.

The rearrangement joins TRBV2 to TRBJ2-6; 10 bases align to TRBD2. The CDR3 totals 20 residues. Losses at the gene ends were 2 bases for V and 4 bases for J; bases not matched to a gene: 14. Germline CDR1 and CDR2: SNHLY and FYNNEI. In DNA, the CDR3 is TGTGCCAGCAGTGAATCGTTTCTGGCTAGCGGGGGCACGGGGGCCAACGTCCTGACTTTC. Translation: CASSESFLASGGTGANVLTF.

The CDR3 DNA reads as TGCGCCAGCAGCTACCTCGACAGGGTCACTGAAGCTTTCTTT. Protein sequence: CASSYLDRVTEAFF. The chain employs TRBV5-1 and TRBJ1-1; 7 bases align to TRBD1. The V and J ends lost 3 bases and 4 bases, in that order; junction bases with no gene match: 6. The CDR3 totals 14 residues. The germline gives CDR1 SGHRS, CDR2 YFSETQ. Full variable domain (remainder filled in from reference TRBV5-1 and TRBJ1-1): KAGVTQTPRYLIKTRGQQVTLSCSPISGHRSVSWYQQTPGQGLQFLFEYFSETQRNKGNFPGRFSGRQFSNSRSEMNVSTLELGDSALYLCASSYLDRVTEAFFGQGTRLTVV.

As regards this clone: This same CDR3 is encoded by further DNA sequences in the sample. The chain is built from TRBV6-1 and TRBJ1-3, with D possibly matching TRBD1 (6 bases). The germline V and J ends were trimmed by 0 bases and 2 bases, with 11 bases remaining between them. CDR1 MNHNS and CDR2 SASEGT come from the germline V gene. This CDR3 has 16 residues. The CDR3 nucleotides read TGTGCCAGCAGTGAAGCTTGGACAGTGACTGGAAACACCATATATTTT. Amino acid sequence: CASSEAWTVTGNTIYF.

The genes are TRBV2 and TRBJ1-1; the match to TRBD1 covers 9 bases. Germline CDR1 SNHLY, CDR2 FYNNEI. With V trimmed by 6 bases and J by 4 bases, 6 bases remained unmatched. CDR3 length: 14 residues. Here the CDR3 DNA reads TGTGCCAGCAGCCCCGACAGGGGGAGCACTGAAGCTTTCTTT. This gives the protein CASSPDRGSTEAFF.

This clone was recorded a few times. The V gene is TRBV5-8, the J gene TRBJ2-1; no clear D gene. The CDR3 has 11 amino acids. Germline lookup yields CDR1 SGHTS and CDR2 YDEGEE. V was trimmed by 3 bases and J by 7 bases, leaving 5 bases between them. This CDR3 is CASSSRNEQFF. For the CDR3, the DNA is TGTGCCAGCAGCTCACGGAATGAGCAGTTCTTC.

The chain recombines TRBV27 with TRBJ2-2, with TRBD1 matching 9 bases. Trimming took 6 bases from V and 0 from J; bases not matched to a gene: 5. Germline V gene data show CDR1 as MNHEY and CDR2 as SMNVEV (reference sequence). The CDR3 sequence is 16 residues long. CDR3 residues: CASSLRTGANTGELFF. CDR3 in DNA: TGTGCCAGCAGCTTACGGACAGGGGCGAACACCGGGGAGCTGTTTTTT.

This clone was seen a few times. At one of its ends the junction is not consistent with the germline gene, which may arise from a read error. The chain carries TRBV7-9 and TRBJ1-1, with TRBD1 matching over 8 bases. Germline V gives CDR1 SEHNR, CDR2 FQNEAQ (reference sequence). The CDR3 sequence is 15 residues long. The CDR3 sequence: CASSLARRGQTEAFF. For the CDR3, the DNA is TGTGCCAGCAGCCTAGCCCGCAGGGGGCAAACTGAAGCTTTCTTT.